Following are 29 T cell receptor beta chains from one sample sequenced in a study of beta chain features in type 1 diabetes. The isolated RNA, all of it, was reverse transcribed, so expressed TCRB transcripts were what got sequenced. This table comes from immunoSEQ multiplex PCR, and its TCRdb copy is limited to in-frame clones, with some not included. The sample contains some 360,000 clones, 20% of which appear only once. The material sequenced was naive CD4+ T cells from blood. Receptors were obtained from a woman aged 18-29 years in good health.

The CDR3 DNA reads as TGTGCCAGCAGTGAACAGGGTTTCTACAATGAGCAGTTCTTC. Its protein is CASSEQGFYNEQFF. The V gene is TRBV2, the J gene TRBJ2-1; maybe TRBD1 (5 bases). Trimming cost V 2 bases and J 3 bases, with 8 bases left between them. The CDR3 has 14 amino acids. The V gene's germline CDR1 is SNHLY and CDR2 FYNNEI.

The chain combines TRBV11-3 with TRBJ2-1; TRBD2 matches at 9 bases. Germline V gene lookup returns CDR1 SGHNT and CDR2 YENEEA. The V gene end was trimmed by 7 bases and the J gene end by 2 bases; junction bases not matched to a gene: 6. The CDR3 spans 15 residues. Here the CDR3 DNA reads TGTGCCAGCAAAGGGCGGGAGGGTACCTACAATGAGCAGTTCTTC. Amino acids: CASKGREGTYNEQFF.

The chain is built from TRBV18 and TRBJ2-7; TRBD2 aligns across 12 bases. Trimming took 0 bases from V and 7 from J; bases not matched to a gene: 7. CDR1 and CDR2 from the germline V gene are KGHSH and LQKENI. This CDR3 contains 16 residues. The CDR3 spells CASSPPLAGGPGEQYF. In DNA, the CDR3 is TGTGCCAGCTCACCACCTCTAGCGGGAGGGCCGGGTGAGCAGTACTTC.

This clone was observed a few times. The sample holds other DNA sequences that translate to the same CDR3. The rearrangement uses TRBV5-1 and TRBJ1-1; 7 bases map to TRBD1. The CDR3 has 14 residues. V dropped 5 bases and J dropped 1; count of bases not matched to a gene: 5. The germline gives CDR1 SGHRS, CDR2 YFSETQ. The CDR3 sequence is CASSWGQRNTEAFF. The CDR3 coding sequence is TGCGCCAGCAGTTGGGGACAGAGGAACACTGAAGCTTTCTTT.

V gene TRBV5-1 combines with J gene TRBJ1-1; D is perhaps TRBD1 (5 bases). Trimming took off 4 bases at V and 1 base at J, with 11 bases between the two ends. The CDR3 length is 14 residues. Germline-derived CDR1 and CDR2 are SGHRS and YFSETQ. As DNA, the CDR3 is TGCGCCAGCAGCATTTCGACAGCGAACACTGAAGCTTTCTTT. Encoded protein: CASSISTANTEAFF.

This clone appeared a few times. This chain links TRBV7-2 with TRBJ2-7; D possibly corresponds to TRBD2 (5 bases). Germline CDR1 is SGHTA and CDR2 is FQGNSA. V was cut by 0 bases and J by 2 bases, with 11 bases left in between. The length of the CDR3 is 15 residues. CDR3 region: CASSLAGSATYEQYF. The CDR3 DNA reads TGTGCCAGCAGCTTAGCTGGTAGCGCTACCTACGAGCAGTACTTC.

This clone was detected a few times. This chain uses TRBV15 with TRBJ1-5; no firm D call. Germline loops: CDR1 LNHNV, CDR2 YYDKDF (reference sequence). Trimming took off 0 bases at V and 0 bases at J, with 3 bases between the two ends. The CDR3 covers 14 residues. The CDR3 region is CATSRDISNQPQHF. The CDR3, as DNA: TGTGCCACCAGCAGAGACATTAGCAATCAGCCCCAGCATTTT. Full variable domain (outside the CDR3, taken from reference TRBV15 and TRBJ1-5): DAMVIQNPRYQVTQFGKPVTLSCSQTLNHNVMYWYQQKSSQAPKLLFHYYDKDFNNEADTPDNFQSRRPNTSFCFLDIRSPGLGDTAMYLCATSRDISNQPQHFGDGTRLSIL.

This clone occurred a few times. V usage is TRBV5-1 and J usage is TRBJ1-5; D uncertain. V lost 2 bases to trimming and J lost 5 bases, with 8 bases between them. Germline CDR1 and CDR2: SGHRS and YFSETQ. This CDR3 is 13 amino acids long. Here the CDR3 reads CASSFSTDQPQHF. Here the CDR3 DNA reads TGCGCCAGCAGCTTCTCTACGGATCAGCCCCAGCATTTT.

The chain links TRBV7-8 to TRBJ1-1, with a weak D call TRBD1 (5 bases). The CDR3 covers 15 residues. The germline V and J ends were trimmed by 0 bases and 4 bases, with 12 bases remaining between them. Germline V lookup: CDR1 SGHVS, CDR2 FQNEAQ. DNA of the CDR3: TGTGCCAGCAGCTTAGCGCTCGTCGGGGGCACTGAAGCTTTCTTT. Its translation: CASSLALVGGTEAFF.

The V and J genes are TRBV30 and TRBJ2-1, with 10 bases fitting TRBD2. This CDR3 is built from 14 residues. Per the germline V gene, CDR1 is GTSNPN and CDR2 is SVGIG (reference sequence). V lost 2 bases to trimming and J lost 6 bases; unmatched junction nucleotides: 4. The CDR3 region has the DNA TGTGCCTGGAGTTTAAGCGGGGGGGTCAATGAGCAGTTCTTC. Translated: CAWSLSGGVNEQFF.

This chain links TRBV4-1 with TRBJ2-1, with D possibly being TRBD2 (6 bases). Looked up from germline, CDR1 is MGHRA and CDR2 is YSYEKL. This CDR3 comprises 13 residues. Deletions cut 3 bases from V and 8 bases from J, with 11 bases between. The CDR3 nucleotides are TGCGCCAGCAGCCAGTATAGCGGCGATGAGCAGTTCTTC. This encodes CASSQYSGDEQFF.

The chain combines TRBV7-2 with TRBJ2-1; D is unresolved. The V and J ends lost 1 base and 3 bases respectively, with 4 bases between them. CDR1 SGHTA and CDR2 FQGNSA come from the germline V gene. The CDR3 runs to 13 residues. This CDR3 reads CASSLGSYNEQFF. Written as DNA, the CDR3 is TGTGCCAGCAGCTTAGGGAGCTACAATGAGCAGTTCTTC.

This chain joins TRBV18 and TRBJ1-4; D perhaps matches TRBD1 (5 bases). In germline, CDR1 is KGHSH, CDR2 LQKENI. Trimming left V 3 bases short and J 7 bases short, with 15 bases between. CDR3 size: 15 residues. CDR3 nucleotides: TGTGCCAGCTCACCCCCGTCTGGGACTTCTGAAAAACTGTTTTTT. The encoded protein is CASSPPSGTSEKLFF. Full variable domain (remainder filled in from reference TRBV18 and TRBJ1-4): NAGVMQNPRHLVRRRGQEARLRCSPMKGHSHVYWYRQLPEEGLKFMVYLQKENIIDESGMPKERFSAEFPKEGPSILRIQQVVRGDSAAYFCASSPPSGTSEKLFFGSGTQLSVL.

The rearrangement links TRBV4-1 to TRBJ2-2, with no clear D. Looked up from germline, CDR1 is MGHRA and CDR2 is YSYEKL. V dropped 0 bases and J dropped 5 bases, with 7 bases sitting between them. The CDR3 consists of 14 residues. For the CDR3, the DNA is TGCGCCAGCAGCCAAGAAGAGTGGACCGGGGAGCTGTTTTTT. Translating gives CASSQEEWTGELFF.

This clone appeared a few times. The chain combines TRBV2 with TRBJ1-1; TRBD1 matches at 8 bases. Trimming took 10 bases from V and 6 from J; bases not matched to a gene: 10. The CDR3 contains 13 residues. Germline V gives CDR1 SNHLY, CDR2 FYNNEI. In DNA, the CDR3 is TGTGCCACCAAGACAGGGGTTTATGCTGAAGCTTTCTTT. As protein: CATKTGVYAEAFF.

The gene calls are TRBV2 and TRBJ2-5, with 9 bases identical to TRBD2. V shed 3 bases, J shed 4 bases, and the junction held 15 bases outside the gene matches. The CDR3 sequence is 18 residues long. CDR1 and CDR2 (germline): SNHLY, FYNNEI. CDR3 residues: CASSEGLAGALRGETQYF. DNA of the CDR3: TGTGCCAGCAGTGAGGGGTTAGCGGGGGCTCTACGGGGAGAGACCCAGTACTTC.

In its sample, this clone was seen a few times. The chain employs TRBV10-3 and TRBJ2-7, with TRBD2 matching over 13 bases. Germline lookup yields CDR1 ENHRY and CDR2 SYGVKD. The CDR3 runs to 16 residues. Trimming cost V 1 base and J 3 bases; bases outside gene matches: 3. The CDR3 sequence is CAISEWGTSGNYEQYF. The CDR3 region has the DNA TGTGCCATCAGTGAGTGGGGGACTAGCGGGAACTACGAGCAGTACTTC.

This clone has just a few counts. J is TRBJ2-5 and V is TRBV7-2; D perhaps matches TRBD2 (6 bases). Per germline, CDR1 SGHTA and CDR2 FQGNSA. The CDR3 sequence is 15 residues long. V was trimmed by 4 bases and J by 5 bases, leaving 17 bases between them. CDR3 coding DNA: TGTGCCAGCAGCTATCCTTTACTAGGAGGGGAGACCCAGTACTTC. This encodes CASSYPLLGGETQYF.

This clone was detected a few times. This sequence joins TRBV18 and TRBJ2-7, with 10 positions matching TRBD1. CDR1 is KGHSH, CDR2 LQKENI, per germline. V was clipped by 6 bases and J by 2 bases; unmatched bases: 7. The CDR3 consists of 15 residues. The CDR3 spells CASSPGQGDAYEQYF. For the CDR3, the DNA is TGTGCCAGCTCGCCAGGACAGGGGGACGCCTACGAGCAGTACTTC.

V and J are TRBV15 and TRBJ2-3; D might be TRBD1 (5 bases). CDR1 is LNHNV, CDR2 YYDKDF, per germline (reference sequence). The germline V and J ends were trimmed by 0 bases and 13 bases, with 26 bases remaining between them. The CDR3 contains 17 residues. The DNA of the CDR3 is TGTGCCACCAGCAGAGATTCCTGGGGCTTCCACAGATACGCAGAGTATTTT. Its protein product is CATSRDSWGFHRYAEYF.

This clone was found a few times. The chain employs TRBV6-6 and TRBJ1-1, with D possibly matching TRBD1 (5 bases). V was pared by 9 bases and J by 3 bases, with 20 bases between. CDR1 is MNHNY and CDR2 is SVGAGI in the germline V gene (reference sequence). This CDR3 comprises 15 residues. CDR3 sequence: CASGGAPGGDTEAFF. CDR3 sequence (DNA): TGTGCCAGTGGGGGAGCCCCCGGAGGGGACACTGAAGCTTTCTTT.

This clone was counted between two and nine times. The chain couples TRBV15 to TRBJ2-7; 7 nucleotides align to TRBD1. This CDR3 contains 14 residues. The V and J ends lost 4 bases and 7 bases, in that order; junction bases with no gene match: 10. CDR1 LNHNV and CDR2 YYDKDF come from the germline V gene (reference sequence). The CDR3 nucleotides are TGTGCCACCAGCATAGACAGGGAAATCGGGGAGCAGTACTTC. Translated, it gives CATSIDREIGEQYF.

The V and J genes are TRBV10-3 and TRBJ2-7, with D tentatively TRBD1 (5 bases). CDR3 length: 15 residues. Deletions cut 2 bases from V and 1 base from J, with 12 bases between. Germline assignment: CDR1 ENHRY and CDR2 SYGVKD. CDR3 sequence (DNA): TGTGCCATCAGTGAGGGGCAGACAGCGTCCTACGAGCAGTACTTC. Translated: CAISEGQTASYEQYF.

V usage is TRBV4-2 and J usage is TRBJ2-2; TRBD1 matches at 11 bases. CDR1 is LGHNA and CDR2 is YNFKEQ in the germline V gene. V trimming: 1 base; J trimming: 7 bases; junction bases outside the gene matches: 5. The CDR3 is 16 residues long. The CDR3 reads CASSQAQGQGDGELFF. The CDR3 nucleotides are TGTGCCAGCAGCCAAGCTCAGGGACAGGGGGACGGGGAGCTGTTTTTT.

The chain has TRBV9 and TRBJ2-3; D might be TRBD1 (6 bases). CDR3 length: 15 residues. With 0 bases removed from V and 6 bases from J, the gap between germline ends came to 14 bases. Germline V gene data show CDR1 as SGDLS and CDR2 as YYNGEE. In DNA form, the CDR3 reads TGTGCCAGCAGCGTAGCAGGGGCGGAATGGGATACGCAGTATTTT. Its protein is CASSVAGAEWDTQYF.

The genes are TRBV7-9 and TRBJ1-1; 10 nucleotides line up with TRBD1. The J segment lost 10 bases and the V segment lost 0 bases, leaving 2 bases of the junction unmatched. Per the germline V gene, CDR1 is SEHNR and CDR2 is FQNEAQ (reference sequence). The CDR3 is 13 amino acids. The CDR3 spells CASSLAGQGTAFF. The CDR3 DNA reads as TGTGCCAGCAGCTTAGCGGGACAGGGGACAGCTTTCTTT.

The V call is TRBV25-1, the J call TRBJ1-2; 10 nucleotides match TRBD1. Germline CDR1 and CDR2: MGHDK and SYGVNS. Trimming removed 3 bases from V and 4 bases from J; junction bases left unmatched: 5. The CDR3 totals 15 residues. The CDR3 loop is CASSEPGQGGYGYTF. The CDR3 DNA is TGTGCCAGCAGTGAGCCCGGACAGGGGGGCTATGGCTACACCTTC.

This clone has a handful of counts. The V call is TRBV7-2, the J call TRBJ2-7; 8 bases are a match to TRBD1. V lost 1 base and J lost 0; bases outside the gene matches: 2. This CDR3 has 15 residues. The V gene's germline CDR1 is SGHTA and CDR2 FQGNSA. This CDR3 is CASSLVGQDSYEQYF. DNA of the CDR3: TGTGCCAGCAGCTTAGTGGGACAGGACTCCTACGAGCAGTACTTC.

This clone was seen a handful of times. The rearrangement joins TRBV4-2 to TRBJ1-1; D remains ambiguous. The CDR3 loop spans 17 amino acids. V dropped 4 bases and J dropped 0 bases, with 18 bases sitting between them. Germline V CDR1 and CDR2: LGHNA, YNFKEQ. The CDR3, as DNA: TGTGCCAGCAGCCCCCGTGGGGAGGGCGAGTTGAACACTGAAGCTTTCTTT. Its translation: CASSPRGEGELNTEAFF.